What follows are 7 T cell receptor beta chains derived from one specimen sequenced in a study of blood T cell repertoires in COVID-19. Using immunoSEQ multiplex PCR, the repertoire was profiled, and TCRdb retains in-frame clones only, with some absent. The repertoire holds about 150,000 clones, with approximately 88% as singletons. Sequencing input: PBMCs or T cells enriched from blood (not recorded which). Receptors originate from a woman in her twenties or thirties with acute COVID-19.

The V call is TRBV6-2 or TRBV6-3, the J call TRBJ1-6, with no clear D. Germline V gene data show CDR1 as MNHEY and CDR2 as SVGEGT. This CDR3 is built from 13 residues. Trimming cost V 5 bases and J 7 bases, with 9 bases left between them. The CDR3 is CASSDGFNSPLHF. The CDR3 bases are TGTGCCAGCAGTGACGGGTTCAATTCACCCCTCCACTTT.

The rearrangement links TRBV19 to TRBJ2-3; TRBD1 matches 7 bases. Germline-derived CDR1 and CDR2 are LNHDA and SQIVND (reference sequence). This CDR3 region has 15 residues. With V trimmed by 1 base and J by 6 bases, 7 bases remained unmatched. The CDR3 DNA sequence: TGTGCCAGTAGTATAGGTACGGGACAGACCGATACGCAGTATTTT. Translation: CASSIGTGQTDTQYF.

This chain connects TRBV19 to TRBJ1-6; D is unclear. V lost 6 bases to trimming and J lost 8 bases, with 20 bases between them. The CDR3 has 16 residues. Germline V gene lookup returns CDR1 LNHDA and CDR2 SQIVND (reference sequence). CDR3 DNA sequence: TGTGCCAGTAGAATCCAGGTTTTATCTTCGGATTCACCCCTCCACTTT. Translating it yields CASRIQVLSSDSPLHF. Drawing the rest from reference TRBV19 and TRBJ1-6, the complete variable domain is DGGITQSPKYLFRKEGQNVTLSCEQNLNHDAMYWYRQDPGQGLRLIYYSQIVNDFQKGDIAEGYSVSREKKESFPLTVTSAQKNPTAFYLCASRIQVLSSDSPLHFGNGTRLTVT.

The chain uses TRBV14 and TRBJ2-1; 15 nucleotides line up with TRBD2. The CDR3 extends over 16 amino acids. Germline trimming cut 2 bases from V and 15 bases from J; bases unmatched to any gene: 11. Germline V gene sequence: CDR1 SGHDN, CDR2 FVKESK. CDR3 coding DNA: TGTGCCAGCAGCCAACAAACGGGACTAGCGGGAGGAGTCCCGTTCTTC. Translated, it gives CASSQQTGLAGGVPFF.

V and J are TRBV7-9 and TRBJ2-1; TRBD2 matches 10 bases. The CDR3 length is 16 residues. Trimming removed 3 bases from V and 7 bases from J; junction bases left unmatched: 9. CDR1 is SEHNR, CDR2 FQNEAQ, per germline (reference sequence). The CDR3 loop reads CASSFPQLAGVNEQFF. The DNA of the CDR3 is TGTGCCAGCAGCTTCCCCCAGCTAGCGGGAGTTAATGAGCAGTTCTTC.

This chain links TRBV10-3 with TRBJ2-5; the match to TRBD2 covers 13 bases. CDR3 length: 15 amino acids. Germline V gene lookup returns CDR1 ENHRY and CDR2 SYGVKD. Trimming took 5 bases from V and 5 from J; bases not matched to a gene: 5. CDR3 DNA sequence: TGTGCCATCAGTACTAGCGGGAGGGTTGGGGAGACCCAGTACTTC. Translated: CAISTSGRVGETQYF.

The gene calls are TRBV7-2 and TRBJ2-7, with TRBD1 as a possible D gene (6 bases). Germline V gives CDR1 SGHTA, CDR2 FQGNSA. V lost 5 bases to trimming and J lost 4 bases, with 15 bases between them. This CDR3 has 14 residues. The CDR3 spells CASSKTGTQYEQYF. The CDR3 DNA reads as TGTGCCAGCAGCAAGACCGGGACACAGTACGAGCAGTACTTC.